A single T cell receptor beta chain is shown here with its context. Its antigen is unknown. The data stem from a study of blood T cells in healthy people across ages. A J-beta primer mix and a sample-barcoded 5' primer were used in a second PCR of about 7 to 12 cycles. TCRdb reprocessed the 5' RACE reads with MiXCR, giving one entry per CDR3 protein. Seen here are roughly 1.9 million distinct CDR3 sequences, roughly two fifths observed once, and the top ten hold under 30%. Germline CDR1 reads SGHRS; CDR2 reads YFSETQ. The CDR3 sequence is 14 residues long. Study-level points and caveats: TCR beta diversity per million T cells fell roughly linearly with age.

The sequenced sample consisted of blood. The genes are TRBV5-1 and TRBJ2-5; 8 bases match TRBD1. The J call is doubtful: the DNA matches TRBJ2-7 better. This clonotype was sampled from a human donor in good health. The CDR3 bases are TGCGCCAGCAGCTCCCCGGGACAGGAGGTCGAGCAGTACTTC. Its protein is CASSSPGQEVEQYF.